The 8 T cell receptor beta chains below were found in one sample sequenced in a study of blood T cells in healthy people across ages. Through a sample-barcoded 5' primer and a J-beta primer mix, a second PCR was run for roughly 6 to 11 cycles. TCRdb re-called the 5' RACE reads with MiXCR, one entry per CDR3 protein. The sample consists of roughly 800,000 distinct CDR3 sequences, 25% of them appearing once. The sample also formed part of further work on T cells of mothers and their children.

The sequencing input was blood. Source of these receptors: a boy aged 5-17 years in good health.

The CDR3 loop is CATSREPAGGDLAKNIQYF. In DNA form, the CDR3 reads TGTGCCACCAGCAGAGAACCAGCGGGAGGGGATCTAGCCAAAAACATTCAGTACTTC. V is TRBV15 and J is TRBJ2-4; 10 nucleotides align to TRBD2. The CDR3 consists of 19 residues. The junction had 8 bases not matched to a gene; V was cut back by 0 bases and J by 0 bases. Germline lookup yields CDR1 LNHNV and CDR2 YYDKDF (reference sequence).

This clonotype was counted only a few times. The genes are TRBV7-3 and TRBJ2-1, with D perhaps matching TRBD1 (6 bases). The length of the CDR3 is 12 residues. Looked up from germline, CDR1 is SGHTA and CDR2 is FQGTGA. V was cut by 8 bases and J by 6 bases, with 11 bases left in between. Here the CDR3 reads CASGRTVNEQFF. Here the CDR3 DNA reads TGTGCCAGCGGCCGGACAGTCAATGAGCAGTTCTTC.

This clonotype came up a few times. The chain carries TRBV13 and TRBJ1-2, with 7 nucleotides matching TRBD1. The length of the CDR3 is 13 residues. The germline gives CDR1 PRHDT, CDR2 FYEKMQ (reference sequence). Trimming at V came to 3 bases and at J to 7 bases, leaving 5 bases not matched to a gene. The CDR3 sequence: CASSLGGGTGYTF. The CDR3 DNA reads as TGTGCCAGCAGCTTGGGAGGGGGCACTGGCTACACCTTC.

The rearrangement joins TRBV15 to TRBJ2-3; D is undetermined. CDR1 LNHNV and CDR2 YYDKDF come from the germline V gene (reference sequence). CDR3 size: 12 residues. The V end was cut by 0 bases, the J end by 13 bases, with 11 bases between. CDR3 sequence reads: CATSRDGSDEYF. The CDR3 region has the DNA TGTGCCACCAGCAGAGATGGTTCAGACGAGTATTTT.

The chain joins TRBV29-1 to TRBJ2-1; the match to TRBD2 covers 15 bases. The assigned J gene may be wrong: the sequence end matches TRBJ2-5 better. CDR1 is SQVTM, CDR2 ANQGSEA, per germline. The length of the CDR3 is 17 residues. The CDR3 nucleotides are TGCAGCGTTGCTGGACTAGCGGGAGGGGGCGGGCAAGAGACCCAGTACTTC. Its translation is CSVAGLAGGGGQETQYF.

This clonotype was counted only a few times. The J gene is TRBJ1-4, the V gene TRBV20-1; the D is unclear. This CDR3 is built from 10 residues. Per the germline V gene, CDR1 is DFQATT and CDR2 is SNEGSKA (reference sequence). V was cut by 3 bases and J by 8 bases, with 4 bases left in between. CDR3 nucleotides: TGCAGTGCTAGGAGGGAAAAACTGTTTTTT. It is translated as CSARREKLFF.

V gene TRBV3-1 combines with J gene TRBJ2-7, with a possible D match to TRBD1 (6 bases). The CDR3 covers 13 residues. Germline CDR1 LGHDT, CDR2 YNNKEL (reference sequence). V was shortened by 4 bases and J by 4 bases, with 11 bases between the two germline ends. CDR3 region: CASSRTTGYEQYF. DNA of the CDR3: TGTGCCAGCAGCCGAACGACAGGTTACGAGCAGTACTTC.

The rearrangement joins TRBV9 to TRBJ1-5, with no clear D. V was trimmed by 4 bases and J by 0 bases, leaving 11 bases between them. Germline lookup yields CDR1 SGDLS and CDR2 YYNGEE. The CDR3 covers 15 residues. CDR3 bases: TGTGCCAGCAGCCCGGGAGGGCCTAGCAATCAGCCCCAGCATTTT. Translating gives CASSPGGPSNQPQHF.